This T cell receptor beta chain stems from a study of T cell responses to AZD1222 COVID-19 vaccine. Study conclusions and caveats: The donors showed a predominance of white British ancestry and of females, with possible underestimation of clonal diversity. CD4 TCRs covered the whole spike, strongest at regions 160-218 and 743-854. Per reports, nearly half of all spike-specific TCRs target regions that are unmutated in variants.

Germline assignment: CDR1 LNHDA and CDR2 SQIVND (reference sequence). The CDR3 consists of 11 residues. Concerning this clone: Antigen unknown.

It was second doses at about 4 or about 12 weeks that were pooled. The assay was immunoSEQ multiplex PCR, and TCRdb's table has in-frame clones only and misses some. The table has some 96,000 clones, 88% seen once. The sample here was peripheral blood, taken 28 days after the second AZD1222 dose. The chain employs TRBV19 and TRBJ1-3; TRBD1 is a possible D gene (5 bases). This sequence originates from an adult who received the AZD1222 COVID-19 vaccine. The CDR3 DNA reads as TGTGGCGGCAGGGTTGGAAACACCATATATTTT. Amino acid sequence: CGGRVGNTIYF.